This T cell receptor beta chain was profiled in a study of shared clonotypes between healthy human individuals. Broader study findings: In this cohort, only blood was sampled, and tissue repertoires likely differ. Depth was large, yet rarefaction showed that sorted-subset sequencing was incomplete.

Germline V gives CDR1 SQVTM, CDR2 ANQGSEA. Deletions cut 3 bases from V and 1 base from J, with 14 bases between. CDR3 length: 15 amino acids. Terminally differentiated effector memory CD45RA+ cells were left out of the naive CD8 fraction, which was CD45RO-negative and positively selected for CCR7. At a deep level, the assay was run. Generated by immunoSEQ multiplex PCR, the TCRdb table keeps only in-frame clones and is missing some. Of roughly 2 million clones listed, roughly 95% are singletons. On this clone: Antigen: not known.

V usage is TRBV29-1 and J usage is TRBJ2-3, with D possibly being TRBD1 (5 bases). The sequenced sample consisted of naive CD8+ T cells sorted from blood. The source is a man between 18 and 35 years old in good health. CDR3 bases: TGCAGCGTTGACGGATCGGGCAGGGGCACAGATACGCAGTATTTT. Its translation is CSVDGSGRGTDTQYF.